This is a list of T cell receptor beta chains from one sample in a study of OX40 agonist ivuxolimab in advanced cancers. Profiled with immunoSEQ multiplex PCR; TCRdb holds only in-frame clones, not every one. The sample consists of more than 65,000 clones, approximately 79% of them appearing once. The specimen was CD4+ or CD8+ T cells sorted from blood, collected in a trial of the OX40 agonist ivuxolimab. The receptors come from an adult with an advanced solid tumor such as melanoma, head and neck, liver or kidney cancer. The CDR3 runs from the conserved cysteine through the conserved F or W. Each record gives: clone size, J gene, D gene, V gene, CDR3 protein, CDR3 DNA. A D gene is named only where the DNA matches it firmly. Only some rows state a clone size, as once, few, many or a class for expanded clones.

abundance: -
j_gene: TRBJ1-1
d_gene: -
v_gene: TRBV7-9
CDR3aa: CASSPYLSGPTEAFF
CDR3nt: TGTGCCAGCAGCCCCTACCTCTCCGGGCCCACTGAAGCTTTCTTT

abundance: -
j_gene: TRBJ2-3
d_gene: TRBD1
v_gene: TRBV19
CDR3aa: CASSKTGTDTQYF
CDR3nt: TGTGCCAGTAGTAAGACAGGGACAGATACGCAGTATTTT

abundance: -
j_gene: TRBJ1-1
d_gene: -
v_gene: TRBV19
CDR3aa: CASSIGSSINTEAFF
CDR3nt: TGTGCCAGTAGTATAGGTAGCTCCATTAACACTGAAGCTTTCTTT

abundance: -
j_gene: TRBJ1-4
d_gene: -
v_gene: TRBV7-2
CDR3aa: CASSSQNEKLFF
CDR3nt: TGTGCCAGCAGCTCTCAAAATGAAAAACTGTTTTTT

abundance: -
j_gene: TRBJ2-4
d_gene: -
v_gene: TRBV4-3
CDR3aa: CASSQEGGGSSLLAKNIQYF
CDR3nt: TGCGCCAGCAGCCAAGAAGGAGGGGGCAGTTCACTGTTGGCCAAAAACATTCAGTACTTC

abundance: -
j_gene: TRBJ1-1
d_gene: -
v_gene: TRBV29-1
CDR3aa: CSVEGGQGTSEAFF
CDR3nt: TGCAGCGTTGAAGGGGGGCAGGGGACCTCTGAAGCTTTCTTT

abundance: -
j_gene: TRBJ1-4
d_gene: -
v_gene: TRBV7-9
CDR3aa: CASSSLTLLNDGKLFF
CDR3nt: TGTGCCAGCAGCTCCCTGACTCTACTCAACGATGGGAAACTGTTTTTT

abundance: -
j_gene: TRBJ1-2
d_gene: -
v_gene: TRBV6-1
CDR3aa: CASTLQGRVQDGYTF
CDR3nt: TGTGCCAGCACCCTCCAAGGGAGAGTGCAAGATGGCTACACCTTC

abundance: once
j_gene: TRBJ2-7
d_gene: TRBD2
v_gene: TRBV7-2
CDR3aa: CASSRMRGLAGGNEQYF
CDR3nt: TGTGCCAGCAGCCGTATGCGGGGACTAGCGGGAGGCAACGAGCAGTACTTC

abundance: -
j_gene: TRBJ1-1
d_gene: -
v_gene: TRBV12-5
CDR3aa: CASGLQGNTEAFF
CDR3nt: TGTGCTAGTGGTTTACAGGGGAACACTGAAGCTTTCTTT

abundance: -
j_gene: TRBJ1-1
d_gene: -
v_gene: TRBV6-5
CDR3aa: CASGRRATTEAFF
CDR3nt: TGTGCCAGCGGCCGCAGGGCGACCACTGAAGCTTTCTTT

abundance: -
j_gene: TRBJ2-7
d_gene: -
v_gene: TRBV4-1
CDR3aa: CASSQALGEGGHPYEQYF
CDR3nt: TGCGCCAGCAGCCAAGCCCTTGGAGAGGGGGGACATCCCTACGAGCAGTACTTC

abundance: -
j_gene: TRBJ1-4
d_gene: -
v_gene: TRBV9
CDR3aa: CASSASGLGEKLFF
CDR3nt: TGTGCCAGCAGCGCATCCGGTTTGGGGGAAAAACTGTTTTTT

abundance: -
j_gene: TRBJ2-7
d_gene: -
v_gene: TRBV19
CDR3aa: CASSFAGANLDYEQYF
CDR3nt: TGTGCCAGTAGTTTCGCCGGGGCAAACCTGGACTACGAGCAGTACTTC

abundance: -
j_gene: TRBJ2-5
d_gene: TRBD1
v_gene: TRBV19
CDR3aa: CASSPQKGPGQGAILVQYF
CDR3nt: TGTGCCAGTAGTCCCCAGAAGGGACCGGGACAGGGGGCCATATTGGTCCAGTACTTC

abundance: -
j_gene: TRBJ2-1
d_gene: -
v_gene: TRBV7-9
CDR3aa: CASSLIKLLSYNEQFF
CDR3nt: TGTGCCAGCAGCTTAATCAAGCTCCTCTCCTACAATGAGCAGTTCTTC

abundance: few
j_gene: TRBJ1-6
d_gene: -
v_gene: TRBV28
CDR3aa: CASSFPGNSPLHF
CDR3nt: TGTGCCAGCAGTTTTCCGGGGAATTCACCCCTCCACTTT

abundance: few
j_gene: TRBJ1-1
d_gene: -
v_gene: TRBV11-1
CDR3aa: CASSHRDLRANTEAFF
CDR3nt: TGTGCCAGCAGCCACCGGGACCTACGGGCGAACACTGAAGCTTTCTTT

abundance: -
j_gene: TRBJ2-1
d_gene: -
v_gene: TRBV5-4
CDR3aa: CASSPQGNEQFF
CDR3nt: TGTGCCAGCAGCCCGCAAGGCAATGAGCAGTTCTTC

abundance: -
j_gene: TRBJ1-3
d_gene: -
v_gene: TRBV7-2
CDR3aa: CASSYSWGSGNTIYF
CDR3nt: TGTGCCAGCAGCTACTCATGGGGCTCTGGAAACACCATATATTTT

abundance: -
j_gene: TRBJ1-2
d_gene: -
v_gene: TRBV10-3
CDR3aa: CAISESRQRDGYTF
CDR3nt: TGTGCCATCAGTGAGTCGAGACAGAGGGATGGCTACACCTTC

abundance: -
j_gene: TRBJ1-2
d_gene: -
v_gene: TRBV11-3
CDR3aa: CASSLPVGDYGYTF
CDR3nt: TGTGCCAGCAGCTTGCCGGTAGGGGACTATGGCTACACCTTC

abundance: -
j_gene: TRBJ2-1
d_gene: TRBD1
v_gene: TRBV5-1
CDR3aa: CASSQQPPGTAYNEQFF
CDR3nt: TGCGCCAGCAGCCAACAACCTCCCGGGACAGCCTACAATGAGCAGTTCTTC

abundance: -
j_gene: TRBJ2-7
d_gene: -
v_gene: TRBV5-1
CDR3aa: CASSYRDNRYEQYF
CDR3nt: TGCGCCAGCAGCTACCGGGACAACCGTTACGAGCAGTACTTC

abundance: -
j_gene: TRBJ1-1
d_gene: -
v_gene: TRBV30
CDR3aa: CAWRIRSPEAFF
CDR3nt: TGTGCCTGGAGGATTAGGAGTCCTGAAGCTTTCTTT

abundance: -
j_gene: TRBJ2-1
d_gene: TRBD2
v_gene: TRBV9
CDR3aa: CASSVRTSGFSYNEQFF
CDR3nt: TGTGCCAGCAGCGTCAGGACTAGCGGGTTTTCCTACAATGAGCAGTTCTTC

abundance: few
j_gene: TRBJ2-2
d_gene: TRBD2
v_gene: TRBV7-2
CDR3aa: CASSLGLAGHGELFF
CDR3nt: TGTGCCAGCAGCCTCGGACTAGCGGGGCACGGGGAGCTGTTTTTT

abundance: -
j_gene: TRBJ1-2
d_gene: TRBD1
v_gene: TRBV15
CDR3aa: CATSRGGTASPYGYTF
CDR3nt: TGTGCCACCAGCAGAGGGGGGACAGCCTCCCCCTATGGCTACACCTTC

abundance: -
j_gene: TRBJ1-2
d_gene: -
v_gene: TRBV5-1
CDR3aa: CASSHRQANYGYTF
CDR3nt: TGCGCCAGCAGCCACAGACAAGCTAACTATGGCTACACCTTC

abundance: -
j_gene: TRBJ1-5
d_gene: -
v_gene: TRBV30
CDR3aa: CAWSVPRLSNQPQHF
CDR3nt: TGTGCCTGGAGTGTTCCAAGGCTAAGCAATCAGCCCCAGCATTTT

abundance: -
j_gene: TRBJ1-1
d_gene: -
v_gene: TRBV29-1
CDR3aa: CSVIRGNTEAFF
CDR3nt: TGCAGCGTCATCAGGGGGAACACTGAAGCTTTCTTT

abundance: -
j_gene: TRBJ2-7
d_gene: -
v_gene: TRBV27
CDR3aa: CASSSLTTPGQYF
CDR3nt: TGTGCCAGCAGTTCCCTGACGACCCCTGGGCAGTACTTC

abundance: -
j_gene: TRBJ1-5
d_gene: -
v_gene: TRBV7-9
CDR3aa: CASSLDWGASQPQHF
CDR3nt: TGTGCCAGCAGCTTAGATTGGGGGGCTTCTCAGCCCCAGCATTTT

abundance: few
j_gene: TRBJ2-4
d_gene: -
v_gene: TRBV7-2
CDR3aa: CASSLEGGSRIIQYF
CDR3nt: TGTGCCAGCAGCTTAGAAGGAGGCTCCAGGATCATTCAGTACTTC

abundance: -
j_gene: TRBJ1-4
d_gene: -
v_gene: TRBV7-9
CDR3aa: CASSFRQEGEKLFF
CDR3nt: TGTGCCAGCAGCTTCCGACAGGAAGGTGAAAAACTGTTTTTT

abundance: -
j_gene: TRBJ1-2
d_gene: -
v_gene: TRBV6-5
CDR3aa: CASSEEGGYTF
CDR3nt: TGTGCCAGCAGTGAAGAAGGTGGCTACACCTTC

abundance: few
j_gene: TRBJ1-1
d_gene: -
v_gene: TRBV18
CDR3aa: CASSPPKRVQAFF
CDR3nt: TGTGCCAGCTCACCACCGAAGAGGGTCCAAGCTTTCTTT

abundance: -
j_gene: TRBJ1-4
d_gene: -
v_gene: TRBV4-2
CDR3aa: CASSRSLTAQWSEKLFF
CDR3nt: TGTGCCAGCAGCCGAAGCCTAACCGCCCAGTGGAGTGAAAAACTGTTTTTT

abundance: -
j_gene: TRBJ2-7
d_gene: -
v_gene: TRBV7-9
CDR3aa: CASSFWGVSYEQYF
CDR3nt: TGTGCCAGCAGCTTTTGGGGGGTATCCTACGAGCAGTACTTC

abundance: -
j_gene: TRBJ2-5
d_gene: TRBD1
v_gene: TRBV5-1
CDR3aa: CASSDRDRVETQYF
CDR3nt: TGCGCCAGCAGCGACCGGGACAGGGTTGAGACCCAGTACTTC

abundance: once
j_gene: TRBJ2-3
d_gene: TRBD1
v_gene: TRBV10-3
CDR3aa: CAIRSGQGRDTQYF
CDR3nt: TGTGCCATCAGATCGGGACAGGGGAGGGATACGCAGTATTTT

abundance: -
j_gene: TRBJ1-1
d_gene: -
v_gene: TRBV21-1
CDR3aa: CASSTSFREAFF
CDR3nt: TGTGCCAGCAGCACCTCCTTCAGGGAAGCTTTCTTT

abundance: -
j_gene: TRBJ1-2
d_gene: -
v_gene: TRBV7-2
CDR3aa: CASSTRRTGDDTF
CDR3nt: TGTGCCAGCAGCACGCGGAGGACGGGGGATGACACCTTC

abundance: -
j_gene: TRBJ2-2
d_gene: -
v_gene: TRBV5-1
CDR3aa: CASNLGQSTGELFF
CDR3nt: TGCGCCAGCAACCTTGGCCAATCCACCGGGGAGCTGTTTTTT